The entry below describes one T cell receptor (beta chain). This sample was included in a study of cytotoxic CD8 clonotypes in ibrutinib-treated CLL. Sequencing was performed with immunoSEQ multiplex PCR; in TCRdb, only in-frame clones are kept and a portion is missing. The table lists fewer than 50,000 clones, 53% of them singletons. The clonotype originates from a human donor with chronic lymphocytic leukemia. Material: PBMCs, obtained after 12 months of ibrutinib treatment.

CDR3 sequence (DNA): TGTGCCAGCAGCCTCTGGGGGAAAGTTGGCTACAATGAGCAGTTCTTC. Translation gives CASSLWGKVGYNEQFF. J is TRBJ2-1 and V is TRBV7-6, with D possibly being TRBD1 or TRBD2 (5 bases each). Germline loops: CDR1 SGHVS, CDR2 FNYEAQ. This CDR3 is built from 16 residues. The ends were cut back, 5 bases at V and 3 bases at J, with 17 bases in the middle.